Listed below are T cell receptor beta chains from one sample, sequenced in a study of blood T cell repertoires in COVID-19. Profiled with immunoSEQ multiplex PCR; TCRdb holds only in-frame clones, not every one. Among 120,000 to 150,000 clones listed, approximately 80% were seen once. Input material: peripheral blood. These receptor sequences come from a man between 60 and 70 years old with active or convalescent COVID-19. Each CDR3 is given with its conserved first and last residue. Each record gives: J gene, D gene, V gene, clone size, CDR3 protein, CDR3 DNA. D genes are given only for firm matches. Size tells how often a clone was seen (once, few, many) or the class of an expanded clone, and some rows leave it out.

>TRBJ2-7|.|TRBV6-6|.
CASHNSYEQYF
TGTGCCAGCCACAACAGCTACGAGCAGTACTTC
>TRBJ2-1|TRBD2|TRBV7-9|few
CASRPAGGGYNEQFF
TGTGCCAGCAGACCAGCGGGAGGTGGGTACAATGAGCAGTTCTTC
>TRBJ1-1|.|TRBV7-9|once
CASSFRGRTEAFF
TGTGCCAGCAGCTTCAGAGGTAGGACTGAAGCTTTCTTT
>TRBJ2-7|TRBD1|TRBV5-4|few
CASSWGGQGDEQYF
TGTGCCAGCAGCTGGGGGGGACAGGGTGACGAGCAGTACTTC
>TRBJ2-2|.|TRBV27|.
CASLRGSTNTGELFF
TGTGCCAGCCTTCGGGGTTCGACGAACACCGGGGAGCTGTTTTTT
>TRBJ1-4|.|TRBV4-2|.
CASSQVQGGPEEKLFF
TGTGCCAGCAGCCAAGTCCAGGGAGGGCCAGAGGAAAAACTGTTTTTT
>TRBJ2-7|TRBD1|TRBV19|.
CASSIVGTGEDEQYF
TGTGCCAGTAGTATAGTTGGGACAGGGGAGGACGAGCAGTACTTC
>TRBJ1-3|.|TRBV6-6|.
CASSYSSGASGNTIYF
TGTGCCAGCAGTTACTCCTCAGGGGCCTCTGGAAACACCATATATTTT
>TRBJ2-7|TRBD1|TRBV15|.
CATSRAGQGYEKYF
TGTGCCACCAGCAGAGCGGGACAGGGCTACGAGAAGTACTTC
>TRBJ2-1|.|TRBV5-1|.
CASSRDSYNEQFF
TGCGCCAGCAGCCGGGACTCTTACAATGAGCAGTTCTTC
>TRBJ1-5|TRBD1|TRBV19|.
CASSVDRGGQPQHF
TGTGCCAGTAGTGTGGACAGGGGAGGTCAGCCCCAGCATTTT
>TRBJ2-5|.|TRBV7-8|.
CASSRSGAAGTQYF
TGTGCCAGCAGCCGCAGCGGAGCGGCGGGGACCCAGTACTTC
>TRBJ2-7|.|TRBV7-2|.
CASSSSRAGNAYEQYF
TGTGCCAGCAGCTCCAGCCGGGCAGGGAATGCCTACGAGCAGTACTTC
>TRBJ2-2|.|TRBV7-9|.
CASSLDSPGETGELFF
TGTGCCAGCAGCTTAGACTCTCCGGGAGAAACCGGGGAGCTGTTTTTT
>TRBJ2-3|TRBD1|TRBV5-1|.
CASSATGGNVAGARRDTQYF
TGCGCCAGCAGCGCGACAGGGGGAAATGTGGCTGGCGCCCGGAGGGATACGCAGTATTTT
>TRBJ2-5|TRBD1|TRBV5-1|.
CASRDRVQETQYF
TGCGCCAGCAGGGACAGGGTCCAAGAGACCCAGTACTTC
>TRBJ2-1|TRBD2|TRBV4-1|.
CASSQVAGGNNEQFF
TGCGCCAGCAGCCAAGTAGCGGGAGGGAACAATGAGCAGTTCTTC
>TRBJ2-2|.|TRBV11-3|.
CASSPRAISGELFF
TGTGCCAGCAGCCCCAGGGCAATATCCGGGGAGCTGTTTTTT
>TRBJ2-2|.|TRBV5-1|.
CASSTHTGELFF
TGCGCCAGCAGCACACACACCGGGGAGCTGTTTTTT
>TRBJ1-1|TRBD1|TRBV10-3|.
CAISQYTGGAFF
TGTGCCATCAGTCAATATACAGGGGGAGCTTTCTTT
>TRBJ1-1|.|TRBV7-9|few
CASSLNAGNTEAFF
TGTGCCAGCAGCCTTAATGCGGGGAACACTGAAGCTTTCTTT
>TRBJ2-5|TRBD1|TRBV9|.
CASSVGETGSWETQYF
TGTGCCAGCAGCGTTGGGGAGACAGGGTCGTGGGAGACCCAGTACTTC
>TRBJ2-3|.|TRBV4-3|few
CASSQEVLGSTDTQYF
TGCGCCAGCAGCCAAGAAGTTCTGGGCTCCACAGATACGCAGTATTTT
>TRBJ1-4|.|TRBV6-6|.
CASSYSGQVGDEKLFF
TGTGCCAGCAGTTACTCTGGGCAGGTCGGGGATGAAAAACTGTTTTTT
>TRBJ1-2|TRBD1|TRBV19|once
CASSTETGVGYTF
TGTGCCAGTAGTACCGAGACAGGGGTAGGCTACACCTTC
>TRBJ1-4|.|TRBV7-9|few
CASSPSTGMGEKLFF
TGTGCCAGCAGCCCCTCGACAGGAATGGGTGAAAAACTGTTTTTT
>TRBJ2-7|TRBD1|TRBV28|once
CASGKVTGADEQYF
TGTGCCAGCGGGAAGGTGACAGGGGCGGACGAGCAGTACTTC
>TRBJ1-1|.|TRBV7-2|.
CASSLAQRTEAFF
TGTGCCAGCAGCTTAGCGCAACGGACTGAAGCTTTCTTT
>TRBJ2-3|TRBD2|TRBV11-2|.
CASKPGRSRTDTQYF
TGTGCCAGCAAACCCGGGAGGTCCCGCACAGATACGCAGTATTTT
>TRBJ2-2|TRBD2|TRBV3-1/TRBV3-2|.
CASSQELAGGWTGELFF
TGTGCCAGCAGCCAAGAACTAGCGGGAGGTTGGACCGGGGAGCTGTTTTTT
>TRBJ2-7|TRBD2|TRBV6-5|.
CASSPGLAGSQYF
TGTGCCAGCAGTCCGGGACTAGCGGGGTCGCAGTACTTC
>TRBJ1-1|.|TRBV28|few
CASSSPSPGANTEAFF
TGTGCCAGCAGCTCACCGTCCCCAGGGGCGAACACTGAAGCTTTCTTT
>TRBJ2-7|TRBD2|TRBV10-3|once
CAISLTSGSREQYF
TGTGCCATCAGTTTGACTAGCGGGAGTCGCGAGCAGTACTTC
>TRBJ1-2|.|TRBV28|.
CASSLRTVNYGYTF
TGTGCCAGCAGCCTCCGGACAGTTAACTATGGCTACACCTTC
>TRBJ2-3|.|TRBV7-2|.
CASSLARRDTQYF
TGTGCCAGCAGCTTAGCCAGGAGGGATACGCAGTATTTT
>TRBJ2-7|.|TRBV5-1|.
CASSLGAGDAEQYF
TGCGCCAGCAGCTTGGGGGCAGGGGATGCCGAGCAGTACTTC
>TRBJ2-5|.|TRBV11-1|.
CASSLGAGTQYF
TGTGCCAGCAGCTTAGGGGCCGGGACCCAGTACTTC
>TRBJ2-3|TRBD2|TRBV3-1/TRBV3-2|.
CASSRRSGSLDTQYF
TGTGCCAGCAGCCGACGTAGCGGGAGTTTAGATACGCAGTATTTT
>TRBJ2-2|TRBD2|TRBV6-1|once
CASSEAWSGANTGELFF
TGTGCCAGCAGTGAAGCTTGGAGCGGGGCCAACACCGGGGAGCTGTTTTTT
>TRBJ1-1|.|TRBV10-3|.
CAISDQGRAGNTEAFF
TGTGCCATCAGTGATCAGGGTAGGGCTGGGAACACTGAAGCTTTCTTT
>TRBJ1-5|.|TRBV7-9|few
CASSLDGAWQPQHF
TGTGCCAGCAGCTTAGATGGGGCCTGGCAGCCCCAGCATTTT
>TRBJ2-2|.|TRBV21-1|once
CASSTPLYRAGGELFF
TGTGCCAGCAGCACCCCTTTGTACAGGGCTGGCGGGGAGCTGTTTTTT
>TRBJ2-7|.|TRBV19|.
CASSTGGGPYEQYF
TGTGCCAGTAGTACTGGGGGCGGGCCATACGAGCAGTACTTC
>TRBJ2-3|TRBD2|TRBV4-1|few
CASSQDGKWGGRVTDTQYF
TGCGCCAGCAGCCAAGATGGGAAGTGGGGCGGGAGAGTCACAGATACGCAGTATTTT
>TRBJ2-3|.|TRBV11-3|.
CASSSRLEVSGTQYF
TGTGCCAGCAGCTCCCGACTAGAAGTCAGCGGTACGCAGTATTTT